The present T cell receptor beta chain was sequenced within a study of blood T cells in healthy people across ages (dated by TCRdb to the mid-2010s). Notes on the research overall: Template switching captured roughly one uniquely barcoded TCR beta cDNA molecule per two T cells in model experiments. Using the same blood draw, the study looked at two additional independent replicas of 1 million unique cDNA reads for two donors, one aged 18 to 30 and the other aged 80 or older. To track age-related changes in TCR beta repertoire diversity, the study relied on deep sequencing normalized with unique cDNA molecular identifiers. To avoid experimental bias, donors of different ages were distributed randomly across sequencing lanes. Four age groups were formed from the donors: young (average about 17 years), middle-aged (just under 40), aged (over 55) and long-lived (around 82).

The roughly 42 donors, aged 6 to 90 years, were systemically healthy Caucasian individuals from Russia. Each donor gave approximately 9.3 milliliters of peripheral blood, collected into EDTA-treated Vacutainer tubes. Ficoll-Paque density-gradient centrifugation was used to isolate PBMCs, with at least 6.5 million per sample. Trizol reagent was used to extract total RNA from the PBMCs, yielding at least 6 micrograms per sample. For every donor, an aliquot of PBMCs went through flow cytometry to measure the percentages of naive CD45RAhigh/CD27high T cells. Libraries were built with 5' RACE. Instrument used: Illumina HiSeq 2500. A second PCR of about 6 to 11 cycles was run with a J-beta primer mix and a sample-barcoded 5' primer. A template-switch 5' adaptor carrying 12 random nucleotides introduced a unique molecular identifier onto each TCR beta cDNA molecule. Each sample yielded at least 2.5 million CDR3-containing paired-end reads. First-strand cDNA was synthesized from all RNA with the Mint cDNA synthesis kit, primed by a TRBC-specific oligonucleotide. Following uracil-DNA glycosylase treatment, all cDNA underwent a first 18-cycle PCR with the universal primers M1SS and BC2_uni_R. For the original study's pipeline: Normalization of each sample was performed by random selection of 1 million high-quality reads, each carrying a distinct molecular identifier. Reads with shared molecular identifiers were discarded instead of being binned into consensus sequences. MiTCR, with a Q25 quality threshold and the strictest error-elimination algorithm, was used for CDR3 identification, clonotype clustering and error correction. Lower-bound total TCR beta diversity was estimated with a nonparametric unseen species model using Euler transformation. TCRdb reanalyzed the raw reads on its own, using fastp at Q25 for trimming and MiXCR for clone calling, and kept in-frame beta chains. Identical CDR3 protein sequences are pooled into one entry, listed with their most common genes and DNA. The authors' filters were not applied to this entry. This sample has under 1,000,000 distinct CDR3 sequences in its table, and about 45% of those were observed once. The ten largest clonotypes hold roughly 18% of the sample.

CDR1 SGDLS and CDR2 YYNGEE were looked up in the germline V gene. Unmatched junction bases come to 8, with V trimmed by 4 bases and J by 5 bases. The CDR3 starts with the cysteine, ends with the phenylalanine, and has 17 residues. The sequence is cut down to CDR3 DNA, 51 bases in frame from base 1. What the research found in general, with its limitations: A strong correlation was found between observed TCR beta diversity and the percentage of naive T cells measured by flow cytometry. Bulk unsorted PBMC profiling prevented conclusive comparison of naive and antigen-experienced compartments. Donor CMV infection status was unknown, potentially confounding age-related changes in expanded clonotypes. The long-lived group showed more naive CD4+ T cells, fewer expanded clones and increased TCR diversity than the aged group, suggesting age selection. Observed TCR beta diversity per million T cells fell roughly linearly with age, and a significant reduction was already apparent by age about 38. Estimates of total diversity based on one million sequenced T cells were regarded as lower bounds and as underestimates.

Worth noting for this clonotype: Its antigen has not been determined. Within one base of it there is no much larger clone, and no base qualities were kept.

The sequenced sample consisted of blood. The sequence links TRBV9 to TRBJ2-2; 13 middle bases align to TRBD2. The TCR was taken from an older man in good health. The base sequence is TGTGCCAGCAGCCTACTAGCGGGAGGGCCCAGGACCGGGGAGCTGTTTTTT. This is translated as CASSLLAGGPRTGELFF.